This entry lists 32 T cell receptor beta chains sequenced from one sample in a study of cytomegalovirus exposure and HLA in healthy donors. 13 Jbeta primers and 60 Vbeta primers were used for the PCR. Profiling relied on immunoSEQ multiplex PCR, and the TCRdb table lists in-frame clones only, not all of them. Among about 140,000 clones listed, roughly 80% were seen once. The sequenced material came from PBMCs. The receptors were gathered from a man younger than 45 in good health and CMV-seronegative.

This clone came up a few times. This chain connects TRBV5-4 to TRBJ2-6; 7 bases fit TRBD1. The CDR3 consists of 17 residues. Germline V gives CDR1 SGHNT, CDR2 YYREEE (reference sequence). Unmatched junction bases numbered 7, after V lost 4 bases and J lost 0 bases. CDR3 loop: CASSTMTGNSGANVLTF. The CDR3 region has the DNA TGTGCCAGCAGCACTATGACAGGGAACTCTGGGGCCAACGTCCTGACTTTC.

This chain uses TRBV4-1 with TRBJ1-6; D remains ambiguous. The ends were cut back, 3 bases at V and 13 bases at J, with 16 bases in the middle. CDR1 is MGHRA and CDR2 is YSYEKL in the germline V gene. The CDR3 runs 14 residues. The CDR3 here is CASSQLLGAPPLHF. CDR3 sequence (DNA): TGCGCCAGCAGCCAGCTCTTGGGCGCACCCCCCCTCCACTTT.

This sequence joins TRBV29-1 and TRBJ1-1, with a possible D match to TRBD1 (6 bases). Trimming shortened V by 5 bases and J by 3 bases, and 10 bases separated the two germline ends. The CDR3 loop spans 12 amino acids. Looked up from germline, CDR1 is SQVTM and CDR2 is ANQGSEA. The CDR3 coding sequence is TGCAGCGTTTCCTACAGGGACACTGAAGCTTTCTTT. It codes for CSVSYRDTEAFF.

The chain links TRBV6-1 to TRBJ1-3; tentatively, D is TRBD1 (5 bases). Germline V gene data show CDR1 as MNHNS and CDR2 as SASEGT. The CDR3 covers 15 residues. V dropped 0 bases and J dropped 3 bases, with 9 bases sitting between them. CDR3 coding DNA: TGTGCCAGCAGTGAAGCGGGCAGGGATGGAAACACCATATATTTT. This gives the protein CASSEAGRDGNTIYF.

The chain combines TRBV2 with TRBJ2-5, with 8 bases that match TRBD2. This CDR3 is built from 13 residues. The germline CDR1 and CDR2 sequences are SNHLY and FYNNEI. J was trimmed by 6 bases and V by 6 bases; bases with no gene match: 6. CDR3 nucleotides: TGTGCCAGCAGCTTGGGACTAGGGAAGACCCAGTACTTC. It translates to CASSLGLGKTQYF.

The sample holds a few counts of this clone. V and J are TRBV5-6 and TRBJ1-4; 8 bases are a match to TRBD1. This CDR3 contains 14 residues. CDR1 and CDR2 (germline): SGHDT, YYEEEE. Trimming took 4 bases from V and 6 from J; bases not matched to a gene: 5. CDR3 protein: CASSPDRADEKLFF. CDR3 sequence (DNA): TGTGCCAGCAGCCCGGACAGGGCTGATGAAAAACTGTTTTTT.

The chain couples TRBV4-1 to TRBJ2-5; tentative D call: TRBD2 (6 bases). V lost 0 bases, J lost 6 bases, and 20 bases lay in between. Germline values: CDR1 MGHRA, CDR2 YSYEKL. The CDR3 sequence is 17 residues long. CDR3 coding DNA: TGCGCCAGCAGCCAAGATACGCGGGAATCCCTTTGGAAGACCCAGTACTTC. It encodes CASSQDTRESLWKTQYF.

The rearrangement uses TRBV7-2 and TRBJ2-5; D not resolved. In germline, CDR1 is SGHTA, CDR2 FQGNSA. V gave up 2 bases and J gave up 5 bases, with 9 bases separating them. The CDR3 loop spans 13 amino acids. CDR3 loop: CASSLSTYETQYF. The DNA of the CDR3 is TGTGCCAGCAGCTTAAGTACATACGAGACCCAGTACTTC.

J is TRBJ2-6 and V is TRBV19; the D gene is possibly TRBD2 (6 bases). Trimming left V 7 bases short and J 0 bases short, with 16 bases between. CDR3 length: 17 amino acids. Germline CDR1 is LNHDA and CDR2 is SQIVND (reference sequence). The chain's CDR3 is CASIGGATISGANVLTF. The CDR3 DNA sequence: TGTGCCAGTATTGGAGGGGCTACCATCTCTGGGGCCAACGTCCTGACTTTC.

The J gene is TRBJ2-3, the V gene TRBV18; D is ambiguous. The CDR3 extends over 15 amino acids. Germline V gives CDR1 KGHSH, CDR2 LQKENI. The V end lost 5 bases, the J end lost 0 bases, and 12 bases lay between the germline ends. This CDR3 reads CASSSQRISTDTQYF. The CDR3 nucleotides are TGTGCCAGCTCATCGCAGCGAATCAGCACAGATACGCAGTATTTT.

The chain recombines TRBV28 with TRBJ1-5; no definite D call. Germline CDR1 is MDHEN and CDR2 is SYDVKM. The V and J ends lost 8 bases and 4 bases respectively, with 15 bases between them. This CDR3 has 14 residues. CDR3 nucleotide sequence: TGTGCCAGCGCCTTATGGGCAGCTAATCAGCCCCAGCATTTT. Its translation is CASALWAANQPQHF. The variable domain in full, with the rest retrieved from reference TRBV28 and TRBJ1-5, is DVKVTQSSRYLVKRTGEKVFLECVQDMDHENMFWYRQDPGLGLRLIYFSYDVKMKEKGDIPEGYSVSREKKERFSLILESASTNQTSMYLCASALWAANQPQHFGDGTRLSIL.

CDR3 in amino acids: CASSPQGYEQFF. Written as DNA, the CDR3 is TGTGCCAGCAGCCCCCAGGGTTATGAGCAGTTCTTC. The J gene is TRBJ2-1, the V gene TRBV9; D is perhaps TRBD1 (5 bases). CDR1 and CDR2 from the germline V gene are SGDLS and YYNGEE. Trimming pared 4 bases from V and 8 bases from J, leaving 10 bases between. The CDR3 is made up of 12 amino acids.

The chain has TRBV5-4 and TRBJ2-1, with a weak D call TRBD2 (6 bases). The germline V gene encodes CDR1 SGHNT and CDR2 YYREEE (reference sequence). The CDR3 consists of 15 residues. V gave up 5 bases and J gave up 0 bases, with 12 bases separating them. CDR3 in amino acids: CASSERASSYNEQFF. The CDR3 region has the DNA TGTGCCAGCAGTGAGCGGGCGAGCTCCTACAATGAGCAGTTCTTC.

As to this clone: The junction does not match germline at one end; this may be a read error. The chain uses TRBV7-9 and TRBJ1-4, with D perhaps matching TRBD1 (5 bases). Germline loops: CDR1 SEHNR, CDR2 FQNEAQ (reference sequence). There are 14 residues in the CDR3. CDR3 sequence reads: CASSTDSFNEKLFF. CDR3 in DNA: TGTGCCAGCAGTACAGACAGCTTTAATGAAAAGCTGTTTTTT.

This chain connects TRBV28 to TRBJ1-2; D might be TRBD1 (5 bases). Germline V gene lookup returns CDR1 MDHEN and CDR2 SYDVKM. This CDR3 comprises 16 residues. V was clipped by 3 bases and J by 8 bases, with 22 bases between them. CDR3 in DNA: TGTGCCAGCAGTTTGGCGGGGGGGTCTCTCCTTTTGGGCTACACCTTC. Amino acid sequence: CASSLAGGSLLLGYTF.

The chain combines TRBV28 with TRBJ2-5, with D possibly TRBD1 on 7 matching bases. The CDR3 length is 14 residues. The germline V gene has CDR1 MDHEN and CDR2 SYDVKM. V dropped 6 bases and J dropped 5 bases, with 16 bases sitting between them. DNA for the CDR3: TGTGCCAGCAGCCAGGGGGGTCACGGGGAGACCCAGTACTTC. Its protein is CASSQGGHGETQYF. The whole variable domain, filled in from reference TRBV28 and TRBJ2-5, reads DVKVTQSSRYLVKRTGEKVFLECVQDMDHENMFWYRQDPGLGLRLIYFSYDVKMKEKGDIPEGYSVSREKKERFSLILESASTNQTSMYLCASSQGGHGETQYFGPGTRLLVL.

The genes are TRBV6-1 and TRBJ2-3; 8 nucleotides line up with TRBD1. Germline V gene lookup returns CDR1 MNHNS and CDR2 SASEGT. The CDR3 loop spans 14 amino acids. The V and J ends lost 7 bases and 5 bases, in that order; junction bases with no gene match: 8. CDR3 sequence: CASIPRGQRDTQYF. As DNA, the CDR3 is TGTGCCAGCATCCCCAGGGGGCAGAGAGATACGCAGTATTTT.

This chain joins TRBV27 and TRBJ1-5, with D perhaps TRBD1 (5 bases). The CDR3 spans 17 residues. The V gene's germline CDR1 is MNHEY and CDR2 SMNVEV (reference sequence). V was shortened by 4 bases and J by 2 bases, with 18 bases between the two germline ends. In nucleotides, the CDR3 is TGTGCCAGCAGTTGGCAGGGTGCTTCCATGGGCAATCAGCCCCAGCATTTT. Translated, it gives CASSWQGASMGNQPQHF.

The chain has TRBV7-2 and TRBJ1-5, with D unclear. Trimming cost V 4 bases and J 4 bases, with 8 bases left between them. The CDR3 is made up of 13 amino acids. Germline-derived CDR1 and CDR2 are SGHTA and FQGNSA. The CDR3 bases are TGTGCCAGCAGCTCAGATCATAATCAGCCCCAGCATTTT. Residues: CASSSDHNQPQHF. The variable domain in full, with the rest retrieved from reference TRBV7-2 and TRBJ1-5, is GAGVSQSPSNKVTEKGKDVELRCDPISGHTALYWYRQSLGQGLEFLIYFQGNSAPDKSGLPSDRFSAERTGGSVSTLTIQRTQQEDSAVYLCASSSDHNQPQHFGDGTRLSIL.

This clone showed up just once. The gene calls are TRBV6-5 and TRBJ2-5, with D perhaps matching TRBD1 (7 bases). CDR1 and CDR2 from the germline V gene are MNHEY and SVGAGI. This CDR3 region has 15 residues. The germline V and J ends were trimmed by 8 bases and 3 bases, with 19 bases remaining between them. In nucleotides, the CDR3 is TGTGCCAGCCGACAGGGAGGCAGGGGAAAAGAGACCCAGTACTTC. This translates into CASRQGGRGKETQYF.

The CDR3 spells CASSLAAARVSDTQYF. The CDR3, as DNA: TGTGCCAGCAGCTTGGCTGCTGCCAGGGTGTCAGATACGCAGTATTTT. V and J are TRBV5-4 and TRBJ2-3; perhaps TRBD1 as D (5 bases). The CDR3 is made up of 16 amino acids. From germline, CDR1 is SGHNT and CDR2 YYREEE (reference sequence). The V end was cut by 0 bases, the J end by 4 bases, with 15 bases between.

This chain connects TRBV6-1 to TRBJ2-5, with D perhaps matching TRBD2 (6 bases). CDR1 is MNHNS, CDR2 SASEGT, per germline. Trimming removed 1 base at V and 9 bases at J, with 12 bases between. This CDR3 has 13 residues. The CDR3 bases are TGTGCCAGCAGTGAAGGCGGGGTTTCGTCCCAGTACTTC. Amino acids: CASSEGGVSSQYF.

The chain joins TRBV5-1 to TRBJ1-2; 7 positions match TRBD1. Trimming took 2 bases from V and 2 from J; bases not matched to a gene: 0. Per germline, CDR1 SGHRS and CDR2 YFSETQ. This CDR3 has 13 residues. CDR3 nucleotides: TGCGCCAGCAGCTTACAGGGGAACTATGGCTACACCTTC. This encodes CASSLQGNYGYTF.

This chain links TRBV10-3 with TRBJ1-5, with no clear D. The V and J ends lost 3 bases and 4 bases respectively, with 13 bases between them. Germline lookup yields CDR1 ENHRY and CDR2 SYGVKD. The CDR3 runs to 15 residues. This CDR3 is CAISELGLMNQPQHF. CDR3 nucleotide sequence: TGTGCCATCAGTGAACTCGGACTGATGAATCAGCCCCAGCATTTT.

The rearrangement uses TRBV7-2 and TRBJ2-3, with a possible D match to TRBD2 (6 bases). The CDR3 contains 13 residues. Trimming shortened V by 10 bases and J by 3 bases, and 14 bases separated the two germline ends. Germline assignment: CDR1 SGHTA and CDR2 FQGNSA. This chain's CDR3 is CATSLGRTDTQYF. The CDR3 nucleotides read TGTGCCACTTCCCTGGGGAGGACAGATACGCAGTATTTT.

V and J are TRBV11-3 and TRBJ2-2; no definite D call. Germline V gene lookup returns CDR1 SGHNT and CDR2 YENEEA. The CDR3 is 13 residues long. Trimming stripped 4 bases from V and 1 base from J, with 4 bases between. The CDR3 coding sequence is TGTGCCAGCAGCTCCGGGAACACCGGGGAGCTGTTTTTT. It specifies CASSSGNTGELFF.

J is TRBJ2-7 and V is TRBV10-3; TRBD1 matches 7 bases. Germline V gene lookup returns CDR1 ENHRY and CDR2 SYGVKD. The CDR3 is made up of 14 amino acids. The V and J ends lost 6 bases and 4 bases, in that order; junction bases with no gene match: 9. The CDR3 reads CAIRQMDRSYEQYF. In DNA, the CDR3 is TGTGCCATCAGGCAGATGGACAGGAGTTACGAGCAGTACTTC.

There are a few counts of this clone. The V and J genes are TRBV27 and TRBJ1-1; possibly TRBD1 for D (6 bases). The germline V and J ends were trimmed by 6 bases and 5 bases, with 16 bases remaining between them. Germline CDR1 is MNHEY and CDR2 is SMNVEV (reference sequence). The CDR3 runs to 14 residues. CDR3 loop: CASSSLGGRTEAFF. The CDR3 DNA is TGTGCCAGCAGCTCCCTCGGGGGGCGAACTGAAGCTTTCTTT.

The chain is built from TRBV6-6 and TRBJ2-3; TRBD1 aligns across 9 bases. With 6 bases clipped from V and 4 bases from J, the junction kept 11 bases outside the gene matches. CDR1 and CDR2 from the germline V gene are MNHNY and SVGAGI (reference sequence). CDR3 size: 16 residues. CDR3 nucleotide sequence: TGTGCCAGCAGGTACCGGTGGGACAGGGTCTCAGATACGCAGTATTTT. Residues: CASRYRWDRVSDTQYF.

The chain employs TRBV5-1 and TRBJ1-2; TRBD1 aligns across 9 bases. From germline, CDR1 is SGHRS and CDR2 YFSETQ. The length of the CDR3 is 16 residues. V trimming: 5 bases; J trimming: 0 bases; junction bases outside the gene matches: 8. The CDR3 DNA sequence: TGCGCCAGCAGAGGGACAGGGAGCTGGGCTAACTATGGCTACACCTTC. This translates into CASRGTGSWANYGYTF.

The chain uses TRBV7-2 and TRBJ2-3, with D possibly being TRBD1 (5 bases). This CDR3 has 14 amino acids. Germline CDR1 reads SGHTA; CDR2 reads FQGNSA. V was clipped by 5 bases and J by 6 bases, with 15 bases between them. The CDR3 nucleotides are TGTGCCAGCAGCCTCGGACACGCGTTGGATACGCAGTATTTT. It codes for CASSLGHALDTQYF.

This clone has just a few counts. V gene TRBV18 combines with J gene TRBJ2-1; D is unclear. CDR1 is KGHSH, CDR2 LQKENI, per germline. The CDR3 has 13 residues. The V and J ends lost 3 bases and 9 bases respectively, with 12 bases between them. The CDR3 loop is CASSPQPSLEQFF. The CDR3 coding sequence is TGTGCCAGCTCACCTCAACCGAGTCTTGAGCAGTTCTTC.